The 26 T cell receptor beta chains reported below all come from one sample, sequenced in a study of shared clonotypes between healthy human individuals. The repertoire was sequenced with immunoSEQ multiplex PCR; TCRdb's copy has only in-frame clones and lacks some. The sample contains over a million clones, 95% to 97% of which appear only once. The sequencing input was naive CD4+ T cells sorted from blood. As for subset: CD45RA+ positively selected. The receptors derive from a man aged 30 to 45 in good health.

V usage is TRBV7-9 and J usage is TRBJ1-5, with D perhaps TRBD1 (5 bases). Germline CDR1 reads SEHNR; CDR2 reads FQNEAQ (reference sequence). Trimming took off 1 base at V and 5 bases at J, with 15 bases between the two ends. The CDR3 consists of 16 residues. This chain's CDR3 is CASSLGTGRIDQPQHF. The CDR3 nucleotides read TGTGCCAGCAGCTTAGGTACGGGGCGCATCGATCAGCCCCAGCATTTT.

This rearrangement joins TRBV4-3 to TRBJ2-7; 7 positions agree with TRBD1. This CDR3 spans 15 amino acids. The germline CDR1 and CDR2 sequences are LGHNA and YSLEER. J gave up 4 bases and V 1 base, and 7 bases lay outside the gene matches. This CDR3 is CASSQVWDSRYEQYF. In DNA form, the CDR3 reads TGCGCCAGCAGCCAAGTTTGGGACAGCCGATACGAGCAGTACTTC.

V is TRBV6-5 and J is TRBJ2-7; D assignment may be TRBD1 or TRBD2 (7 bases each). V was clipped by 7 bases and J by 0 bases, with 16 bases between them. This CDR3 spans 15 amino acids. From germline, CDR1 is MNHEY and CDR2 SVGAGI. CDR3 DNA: TGTGCCAGCAAGGGAGGGGGGACAGCCTCCTACGAGCAGTACTTC. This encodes CASKGGGTASYEQYF.

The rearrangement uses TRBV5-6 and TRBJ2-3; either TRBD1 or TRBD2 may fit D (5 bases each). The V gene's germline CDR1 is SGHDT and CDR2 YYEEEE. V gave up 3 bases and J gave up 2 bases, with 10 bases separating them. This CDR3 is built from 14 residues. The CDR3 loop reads CASSSGRITDTQYF. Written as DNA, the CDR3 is TGTGCCAGCAGCTCGGGACGGATCACAGATACGCAGTATTTT.

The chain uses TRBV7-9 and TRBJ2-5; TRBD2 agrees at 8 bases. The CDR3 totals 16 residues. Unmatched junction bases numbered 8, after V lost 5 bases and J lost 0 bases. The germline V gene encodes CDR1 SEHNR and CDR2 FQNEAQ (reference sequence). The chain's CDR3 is CASSLVGGRYQETQYF. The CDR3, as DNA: TGTGCCAGCAGCCTTGTGGGCGGGAGGTACCAAGAGACCCAGTACTTC.

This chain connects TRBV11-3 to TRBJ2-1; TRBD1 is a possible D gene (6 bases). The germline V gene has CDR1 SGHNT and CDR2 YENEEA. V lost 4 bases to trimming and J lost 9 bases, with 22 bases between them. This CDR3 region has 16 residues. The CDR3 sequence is CASSSFLQGLGAEQFF. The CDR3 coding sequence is TGTGCCAGCAGCTCCTTCTTACAGGGTCTCGGGGCTGAGCAGTTCTTC.

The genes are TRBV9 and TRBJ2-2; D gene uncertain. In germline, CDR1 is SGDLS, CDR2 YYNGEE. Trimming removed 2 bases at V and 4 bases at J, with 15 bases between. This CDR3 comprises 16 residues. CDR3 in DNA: TGTGCCAGCAGCGTCACTTCTACCCCCAGCACCGGGGAGCTGTTTTTT. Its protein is CASSVTSTPSTGELFF.

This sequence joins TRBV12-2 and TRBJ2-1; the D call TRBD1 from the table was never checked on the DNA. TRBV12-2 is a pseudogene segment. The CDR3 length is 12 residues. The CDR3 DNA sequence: TGTGCAAGTCGCTTAGGATCGACAGGGTTGTTCTTC. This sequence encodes CASRLGSTGLFF.

The CDR3 region is CASTPRWDGTGELFF. The CDR3 bases are TGTGCCAGCACTCCTAGGTGGGACGGCACCGGGGAGCTGTTTTTT. The chain combines TRBV5-4 with TRBJ2-2, with D possibly called TRBD1 or TRBD2 (5 bases each). The CDR3 is 15 amino acids. CDR1 SGHNT and CDR2 YYREEE come from the germline V gene (reference sequence). V was trimmed by 6 bases and J by 4 bases, leaving 16 bases between them.

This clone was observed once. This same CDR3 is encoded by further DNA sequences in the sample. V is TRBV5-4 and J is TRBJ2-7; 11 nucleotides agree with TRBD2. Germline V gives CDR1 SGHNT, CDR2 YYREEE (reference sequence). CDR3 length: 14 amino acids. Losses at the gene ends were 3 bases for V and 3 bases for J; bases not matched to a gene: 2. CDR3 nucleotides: TGTGCCAGCAGCTCGGGGACTAGCGGCTACGAGCAGTACTTC. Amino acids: CASSSGTSGYEQYF.

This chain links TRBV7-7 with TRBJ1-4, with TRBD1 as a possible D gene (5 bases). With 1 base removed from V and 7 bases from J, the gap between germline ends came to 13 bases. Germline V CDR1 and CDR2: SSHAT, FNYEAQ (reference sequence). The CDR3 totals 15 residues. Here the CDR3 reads CASSLVGGAGEKLFF. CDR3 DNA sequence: TGTGCCAGCAGCTTAGTTGGCGGGGCTGGTGAAAAACTGTTTTTT.

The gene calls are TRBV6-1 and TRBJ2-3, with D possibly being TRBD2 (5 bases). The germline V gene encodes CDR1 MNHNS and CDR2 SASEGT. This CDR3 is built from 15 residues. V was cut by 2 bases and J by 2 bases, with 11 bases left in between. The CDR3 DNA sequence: TGTGCCAGCAGTGAACCCAGAGGGTACACAGATACGCAGTATTTT. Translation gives CASSEPRGYTDTQYF.

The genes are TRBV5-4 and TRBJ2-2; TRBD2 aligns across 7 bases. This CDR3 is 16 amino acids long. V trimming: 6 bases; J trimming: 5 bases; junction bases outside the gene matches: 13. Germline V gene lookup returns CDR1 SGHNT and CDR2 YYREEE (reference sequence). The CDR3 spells CASIQRKRDGTGELFF. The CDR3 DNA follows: TGTGCCAGCATCCAGAGGAAGCGGGATGGGACCGGGGAGCTGTTTTTT.

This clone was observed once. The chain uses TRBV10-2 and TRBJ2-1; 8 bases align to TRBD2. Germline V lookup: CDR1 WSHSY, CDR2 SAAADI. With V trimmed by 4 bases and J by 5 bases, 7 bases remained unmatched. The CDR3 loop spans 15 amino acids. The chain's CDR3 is CASSVWTSSNNEQFF. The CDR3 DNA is TGCGCCAGCAGTGTGTGGACTAGCAGCAACAATGAGCAGTTCTTC.

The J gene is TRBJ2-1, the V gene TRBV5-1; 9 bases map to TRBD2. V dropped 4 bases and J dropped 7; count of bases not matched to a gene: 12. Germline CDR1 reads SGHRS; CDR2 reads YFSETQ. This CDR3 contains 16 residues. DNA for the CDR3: TGCGCCAGCAGCAATCTGGTAGCGGGAGTGGGGAATGAGCAGTTCTTC. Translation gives CASSNLVAGVGNEQFF. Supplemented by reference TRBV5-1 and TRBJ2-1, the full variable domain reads KAGVTQTPRYLIKTRGQQVTLSCSPISGHRSVSWYQQTPGQGLQFLFEYFSETQRNKGNFPGRFSGRQFSNSRSEMNVSTLELGDSALYLCASSNLVAGVGNEQFFGPGTRLTVL.

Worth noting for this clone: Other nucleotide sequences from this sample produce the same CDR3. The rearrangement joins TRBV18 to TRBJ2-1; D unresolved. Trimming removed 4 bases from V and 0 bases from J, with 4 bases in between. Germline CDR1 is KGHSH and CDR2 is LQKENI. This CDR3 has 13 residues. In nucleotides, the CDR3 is TGTGCCAGCTCACTCAGCTCCTACAATGAGCAGTTCTTC. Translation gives CASSLSSYNEQFF.

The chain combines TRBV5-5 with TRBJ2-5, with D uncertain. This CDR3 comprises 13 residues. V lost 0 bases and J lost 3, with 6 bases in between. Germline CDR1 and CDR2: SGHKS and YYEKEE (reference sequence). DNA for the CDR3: TGTGCCAGCAGCTTGGAGAGTAAAGAGACCCAGTACTTC. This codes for CASSLESKETQYF.

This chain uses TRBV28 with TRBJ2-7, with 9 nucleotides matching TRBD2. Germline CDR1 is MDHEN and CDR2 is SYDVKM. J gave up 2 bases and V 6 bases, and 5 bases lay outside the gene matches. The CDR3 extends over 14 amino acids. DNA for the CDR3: TGTGCCAGCAGGCCGAGCGGGAGGCCCTACGAGCAGTACTTC. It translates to CASRPSGRPYEQYF.

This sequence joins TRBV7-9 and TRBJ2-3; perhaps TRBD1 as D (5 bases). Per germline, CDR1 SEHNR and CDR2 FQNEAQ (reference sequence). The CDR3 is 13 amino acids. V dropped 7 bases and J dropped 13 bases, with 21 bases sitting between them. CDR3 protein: CASNPILYRKKYF. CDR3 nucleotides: TGTGCCAGCAACCCCATACTTTACAGGAAAAAGTATTTT.

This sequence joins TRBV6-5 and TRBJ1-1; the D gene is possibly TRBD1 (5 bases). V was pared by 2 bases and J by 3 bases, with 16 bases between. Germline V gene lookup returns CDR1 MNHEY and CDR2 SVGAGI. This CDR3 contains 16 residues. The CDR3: CASSYGGARMDTEAFF. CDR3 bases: TGTGCCAGCAGTTACGGCGGGGCCCGGATGGACACTGAAGCTTTCTTT.

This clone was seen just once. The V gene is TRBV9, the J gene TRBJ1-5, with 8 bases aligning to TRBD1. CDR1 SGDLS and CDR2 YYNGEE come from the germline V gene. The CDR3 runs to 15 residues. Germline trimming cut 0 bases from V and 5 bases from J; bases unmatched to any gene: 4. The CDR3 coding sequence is TGTGCCAGCAGCGTAGGCTCGACAGGGGATCAGCCCCAGCATTTT. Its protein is CASSVGSTGDQPQHF.

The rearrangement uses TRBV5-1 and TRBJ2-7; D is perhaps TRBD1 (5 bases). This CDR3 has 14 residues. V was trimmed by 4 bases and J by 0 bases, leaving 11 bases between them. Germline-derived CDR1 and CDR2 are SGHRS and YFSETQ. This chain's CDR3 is CASSPLTASYEQYF. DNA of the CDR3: TGCGCCAGCAGCCCGTTGACAGCCTCCTACGAGCAGTACTTC. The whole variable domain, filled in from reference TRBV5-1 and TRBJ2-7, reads KAGVTQTPRYLIKTRGQQVTLSCSPISGHRSVSWYQQTPGQGLQFLFEYFSETQRNKGNFPGRFSGRQFSNSRSEMNVSTLELGDSALYLCASSPLTASYEQYFGPGTRLTVT.

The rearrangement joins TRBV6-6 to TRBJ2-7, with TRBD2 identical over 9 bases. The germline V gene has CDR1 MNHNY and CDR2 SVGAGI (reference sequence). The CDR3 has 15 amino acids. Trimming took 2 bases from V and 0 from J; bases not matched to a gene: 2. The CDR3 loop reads CASSYASGDSYEQYF. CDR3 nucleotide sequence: TGTGCCAGCAGTTACGCTAGCGGGGACTCCTACGAGCAGTACTTC.

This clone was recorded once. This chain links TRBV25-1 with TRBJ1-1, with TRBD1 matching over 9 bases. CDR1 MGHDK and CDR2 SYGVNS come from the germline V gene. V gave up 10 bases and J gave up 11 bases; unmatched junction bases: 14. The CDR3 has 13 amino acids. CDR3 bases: TGTGCCACCACGGTACAGGGGGCGTCGGCGGCTTTCTTT. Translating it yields CATTVQGASAAFF.

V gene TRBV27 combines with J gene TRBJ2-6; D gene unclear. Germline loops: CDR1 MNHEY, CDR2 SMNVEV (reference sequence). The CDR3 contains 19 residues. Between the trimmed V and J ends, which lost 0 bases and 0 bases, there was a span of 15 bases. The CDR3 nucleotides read TGTGCCAGCAGTTTATCGCTCCCACAGATCATCTCTGGGGCCAACGTCCTGACTTTC. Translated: CASSLSLPQIISGANVLTF.

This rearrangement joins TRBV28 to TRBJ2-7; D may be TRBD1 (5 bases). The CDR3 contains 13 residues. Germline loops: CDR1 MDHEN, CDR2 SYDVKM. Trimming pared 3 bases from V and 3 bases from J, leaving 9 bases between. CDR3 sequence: CASSFPQGYEQYF. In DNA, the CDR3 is TGTGCCAGCAGTTTCCCCCAGGGCTACGAGCAGTACTTC.